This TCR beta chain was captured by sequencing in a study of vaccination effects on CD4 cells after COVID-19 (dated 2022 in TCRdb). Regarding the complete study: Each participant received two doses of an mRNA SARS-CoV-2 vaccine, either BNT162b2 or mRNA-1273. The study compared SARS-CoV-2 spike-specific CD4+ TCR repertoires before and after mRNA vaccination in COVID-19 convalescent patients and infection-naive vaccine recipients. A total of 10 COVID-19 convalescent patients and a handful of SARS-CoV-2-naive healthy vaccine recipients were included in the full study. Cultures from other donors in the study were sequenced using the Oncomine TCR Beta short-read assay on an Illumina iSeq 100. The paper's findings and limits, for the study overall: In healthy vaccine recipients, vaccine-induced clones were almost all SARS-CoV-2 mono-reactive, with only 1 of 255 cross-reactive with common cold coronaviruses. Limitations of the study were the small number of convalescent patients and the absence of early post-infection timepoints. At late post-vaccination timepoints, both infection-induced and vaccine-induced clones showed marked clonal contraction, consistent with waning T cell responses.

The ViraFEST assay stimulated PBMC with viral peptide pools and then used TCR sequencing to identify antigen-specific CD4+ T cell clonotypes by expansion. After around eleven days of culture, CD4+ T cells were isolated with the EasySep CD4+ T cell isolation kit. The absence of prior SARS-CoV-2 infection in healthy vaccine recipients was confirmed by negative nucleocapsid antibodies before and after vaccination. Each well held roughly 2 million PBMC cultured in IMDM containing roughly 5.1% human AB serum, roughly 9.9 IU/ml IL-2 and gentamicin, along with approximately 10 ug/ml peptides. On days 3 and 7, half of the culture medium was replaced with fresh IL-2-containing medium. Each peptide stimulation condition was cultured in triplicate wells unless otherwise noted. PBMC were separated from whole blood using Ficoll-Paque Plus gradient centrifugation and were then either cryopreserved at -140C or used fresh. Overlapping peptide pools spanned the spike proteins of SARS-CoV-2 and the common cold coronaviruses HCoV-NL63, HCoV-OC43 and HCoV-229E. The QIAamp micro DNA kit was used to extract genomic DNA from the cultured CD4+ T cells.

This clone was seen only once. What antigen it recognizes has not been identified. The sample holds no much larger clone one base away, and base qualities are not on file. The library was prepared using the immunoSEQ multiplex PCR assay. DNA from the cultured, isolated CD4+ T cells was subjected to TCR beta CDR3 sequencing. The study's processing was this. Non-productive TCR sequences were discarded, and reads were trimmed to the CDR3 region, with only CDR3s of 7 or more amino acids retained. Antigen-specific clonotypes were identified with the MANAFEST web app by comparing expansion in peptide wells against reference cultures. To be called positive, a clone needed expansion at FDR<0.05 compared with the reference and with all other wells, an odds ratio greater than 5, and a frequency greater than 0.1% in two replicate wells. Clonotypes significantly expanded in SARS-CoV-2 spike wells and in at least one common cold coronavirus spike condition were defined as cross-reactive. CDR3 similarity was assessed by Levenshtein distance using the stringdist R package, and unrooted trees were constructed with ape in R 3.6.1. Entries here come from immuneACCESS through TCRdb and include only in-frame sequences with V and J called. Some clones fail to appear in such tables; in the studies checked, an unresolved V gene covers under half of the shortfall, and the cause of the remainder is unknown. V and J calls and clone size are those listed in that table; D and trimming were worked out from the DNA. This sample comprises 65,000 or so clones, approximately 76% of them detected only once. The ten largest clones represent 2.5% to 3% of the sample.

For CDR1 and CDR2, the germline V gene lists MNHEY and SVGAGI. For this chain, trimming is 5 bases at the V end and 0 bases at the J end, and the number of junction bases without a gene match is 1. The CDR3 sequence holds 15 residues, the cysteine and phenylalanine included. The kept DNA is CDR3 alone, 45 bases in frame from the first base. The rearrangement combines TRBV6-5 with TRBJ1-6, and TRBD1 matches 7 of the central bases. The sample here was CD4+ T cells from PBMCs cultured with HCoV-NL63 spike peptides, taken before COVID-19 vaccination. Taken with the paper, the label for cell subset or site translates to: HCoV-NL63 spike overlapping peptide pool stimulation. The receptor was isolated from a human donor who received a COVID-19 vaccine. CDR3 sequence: CASSRDSSYNSPLHF. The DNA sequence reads TGTGCCAGCAGTCGGGACAGCTCCTATAATTCACCCCTCCACTTT.